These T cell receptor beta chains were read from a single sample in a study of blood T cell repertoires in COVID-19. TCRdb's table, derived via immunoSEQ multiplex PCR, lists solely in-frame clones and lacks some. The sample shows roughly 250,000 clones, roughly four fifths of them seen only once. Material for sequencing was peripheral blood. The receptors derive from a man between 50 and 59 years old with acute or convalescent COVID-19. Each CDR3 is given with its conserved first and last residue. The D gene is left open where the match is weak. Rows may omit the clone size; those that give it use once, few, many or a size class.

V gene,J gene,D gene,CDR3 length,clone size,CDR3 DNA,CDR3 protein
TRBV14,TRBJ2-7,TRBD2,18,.,TGTGCCAGCAGCCGTCTGACGGGAGGGCCCGCTCCAGGATACGAGCAGTACTTC,CASSRLTGGPAPGYEQYF
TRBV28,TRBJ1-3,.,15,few,TGTGCCAGCAGTTCTCTGGGGGCGTCGGGAAACACCATATATTTT,CASSSLGASGNTIYF
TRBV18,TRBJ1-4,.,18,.,TGTGCCAGCTCACCGTCGTGGGGGGGCAGCGCAACTAATGAAAAACTGTTTTTT,CASSPSWGGSATNEKLFF
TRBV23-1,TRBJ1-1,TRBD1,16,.,TGCGCCAGCAGTCATCCACTCAGGGGGTTGAACACTGAAGCTTTCTTT,CASSHPLRGLNTEAFF
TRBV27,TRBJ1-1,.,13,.,TGTGCCAGCGCGGGAGTGTGGATCACTGAAGCTTTCTTT,CASAGVWITEAFF
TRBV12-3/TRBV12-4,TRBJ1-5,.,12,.,TGTGCCAGCGGAGGGGAAGGGCAGCCCCAGCATTTT,CASGGEGQPQHF
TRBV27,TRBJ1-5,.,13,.,TGTGCCAGCAGTTTACAGGGAACTCAGCCCCAGCATTTT,CASSLQGTQPQHF
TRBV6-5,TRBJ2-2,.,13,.,TGTGCCAGCAGTTACAAGCTCACCGGGGAGCTGTTTTTT,CASSYKLTGELFF
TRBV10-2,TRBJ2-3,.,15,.,TGCGCCAGCAGAGCGGGCACCATTAGCACAGATACGCAGTATTTT,CASRAGTISTDTQYF
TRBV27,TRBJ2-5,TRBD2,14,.,TGTGCCAGCAGTTTATCGAGGGAGGGAAAGACCCAGTACTTC,CASSLSREGKTQYF
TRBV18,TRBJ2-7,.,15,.,TGTGCCAGCTCACCACTCGGAGTAGCGGCTTACGAGCAGTACTTC,CASSPLGVAAYEQYF
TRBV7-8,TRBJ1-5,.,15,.,TGTGCCAGCAGCTTACTGGGAGGTGCCAATCAGCCCCAGCATTTT,CASSLLGGANQPQHF
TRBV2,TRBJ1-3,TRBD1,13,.,TGTGCCAGCAGGACAGGGGACGGAAACACCATATATTTT,CASRTGDGNTIYF
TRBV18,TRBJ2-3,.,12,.,TGTGCCAGCTCGCGTAGCACAGATACGCAGTATTTT,CASSRSTDTQYF
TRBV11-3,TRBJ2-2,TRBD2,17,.,TGTGCCAGCAGCCCGACTAGCGGGAGGCCTAACACCGGGGAGCTGTTTTTT,CASSPTSGRPNTGELFF
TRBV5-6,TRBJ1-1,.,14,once,TGTGCCAGCAGCCCTGACACGAGGAACACTGAAGCTTTCTTT,CASSPDTRNTEAFF
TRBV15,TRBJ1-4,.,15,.,TGTGCCACCAGCAGATCAGGGACAAGCAATGAAAAACTGTTTTTT,CATSRSGTSNEKLFF
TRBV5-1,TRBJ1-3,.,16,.,TGCGCCAGCAGCTTGGGGACAGCCCCCTCTGGAAACACCATATATTTT,CASSLGTAPSGNTIYF
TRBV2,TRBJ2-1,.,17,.,TGTGCCAGCAGGTGGCGTTCGCCCGGGAAAATTATTAATGAGCAGTTCTTC,CASRWRSPGKIINEQFF
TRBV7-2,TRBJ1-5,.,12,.,TGTGCCAGCAGCCCGCCTGGCCAGCCCCAGCATTTT,CASSPPGQPQHF
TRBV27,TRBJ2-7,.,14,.,TGTGCCAGCAGTGTAAGCGGACCCGACTACGAGCAGTACTTC,CASSVSGPDYEQYF
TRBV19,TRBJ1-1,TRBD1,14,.,TGTGCCAGTAGAAGGGACAGGTGGAACACTGAAGCTTTCTTT,CASRRDRWNTEAFF
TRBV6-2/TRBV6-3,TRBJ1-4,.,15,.,TGTGCCAGCAGTTACGATCGGGGGGCAGGAGAAAAACTGTTTTTT,CASSYDRGAGEKLFF
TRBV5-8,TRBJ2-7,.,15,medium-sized,TGTGCCAGCAGCAATAGGGGGGGTCGCTTAAACGAGCAGTACTTC,CASSNRGGRLNEQYF
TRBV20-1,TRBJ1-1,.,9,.,TGCAGTGCCGGAGAAGGAGCTTTCTTT,CSAGEGAFF
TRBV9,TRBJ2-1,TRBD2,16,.,TGTGCCAGCAGCGAACCGGGACTAGCGGGGGAAAATGAGCAGTTCTTC,CASSEPGLAGENEQFF
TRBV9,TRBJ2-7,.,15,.,TGTGCCAGCAGTGTAGGAGGTGCGGCCCCCAACGAGCAGTACTTC,CASSVGGAAPNEQYF
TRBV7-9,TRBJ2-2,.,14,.,TGTGCCAGTCATCGGGGTATAAAAACCGGGGAGCTGTTTTTT,CASHRGIKTGELFF
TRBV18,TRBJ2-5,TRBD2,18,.,TGTGCCAGCTCACTACCCCCCGGGACTAGCGGGACTGTAAAGACCCAGTACTTC,CASSLPPGTSGTVKTQYF
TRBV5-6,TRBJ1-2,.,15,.,TGTGCCAGCAGCTACACAGGGTTGGCCACCTATGGCTACACCTTC,CASSYTGLATYGYTF
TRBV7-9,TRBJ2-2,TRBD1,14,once,TGTGCCAGCAGCTACGGGACAGGGAACGGGGAGCTGTTTTTT,CASSYGTGNGELFF
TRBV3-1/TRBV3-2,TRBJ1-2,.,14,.,TGTGCCAGCAGCCAAGATGGGGGCCGCTATGGCTACACCTTC,CASSQDGGRYGYTF
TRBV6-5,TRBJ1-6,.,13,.,TGTGCCAGCAGTTACGGACTCAGGGGTCGCCTCCACTTT,CASSYGLRGRLHF
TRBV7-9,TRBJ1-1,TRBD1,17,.,TGTGCCAGCAGCCTCGAGGGACGATACAGGGGACCCGCAGAAGCTTTCTTT,CASSLEGRYRGPAEAFF
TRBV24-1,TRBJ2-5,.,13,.,TGTGCCACCAGGGACAGTAGGAAAGAGACCCAGTACTTC,CATRDSRKETQYF
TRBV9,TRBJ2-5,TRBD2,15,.,TGTGCCAGCAGCGTAGGCGGGAGGGCCATTGAGACCCAGTACTTC,CASSVGGRAIETQYF
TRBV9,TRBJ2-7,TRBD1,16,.,TGTGCCAGCAGCGAAGGATCAGGGGGCTACTCCTACGAGCAGTACTTC,CASSEGSGGYSYEQYF
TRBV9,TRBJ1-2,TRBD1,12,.,TGTGCCAGCAGATCAGGGGGCGATGGCTACACCTTC,CASRSGGDGYTF
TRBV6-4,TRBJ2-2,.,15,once,TGTGCCAGCAGCTCAGGGGGGACCCCCAGCGGGGAGCTGTTTTTT,CASSSGGTPSGELFF
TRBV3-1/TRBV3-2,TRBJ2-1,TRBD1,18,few,TGTGCCAGCAGCCAAGAGGGATCCGGGACAGGGACCTACAATGAGCAGTTCTTC,CASSQEGSGTGTYNEQFF
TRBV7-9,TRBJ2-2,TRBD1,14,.,TGTGCCAGCAGCGGGACAGGGAGAGCCGGGGAGCTGTTTTTT,CASSGTGRAGELFF
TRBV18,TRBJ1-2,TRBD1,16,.,TGTGCCAGCTCACCAAATCGACAGGGGGGCCCGGTGGGCTACACCTTC,CASSPNRQGGPVGYTF
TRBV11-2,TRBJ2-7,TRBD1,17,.,TGTGCCAGCAGCCTAAATATCTTTTTAGGGACAGGAGACGAGCAGTACTTC,CASSLNIFLGTGDEQYF
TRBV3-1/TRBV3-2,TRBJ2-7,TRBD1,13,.,TGTGCCAGCAGCCCTGGGACAGGCTACGAGCAGTACTTC,CASSPGTGYEQYF
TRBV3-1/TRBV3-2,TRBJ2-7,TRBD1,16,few,TGTGCCAGCAGCCAAGATCTGAGACAGGGGGTGTACGAGCAGTACTTC,CASSQDLRQGVYEQYF
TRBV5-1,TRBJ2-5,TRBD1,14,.,TGCGCCAGCGGAGAGGGACAGCTTCTCGGGACCCAGTACTTC,CASGEGQLLGTQYF
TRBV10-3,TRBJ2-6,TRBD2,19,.,TGTGCCATCAGTGAACCACCGGGACTAGCGATCTCTGGGGCCAACGTCCTGACTTTC,CAISEPPGLAISGANVLTF
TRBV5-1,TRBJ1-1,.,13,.,TGCGCCAGTGCGGGGGGTGGTGCCACTGAAGCTTTCTTT,CASAGGGATEAFF
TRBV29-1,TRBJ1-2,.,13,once,TGCAGCGTTCTAAGAGGGACATCCAGCGGCTACACCTTC,CSVLRGTSSGYTF
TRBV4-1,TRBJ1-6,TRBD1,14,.,TGCGCCAGCAGGGATAGGGGGCCTAATTCACCCCTCCACTTT,CASRDRGPNSPLHF
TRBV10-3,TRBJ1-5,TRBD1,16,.,TGTGCCATCAGTGAGTCAGTGACAGGGAGCAATCAGCCCCAGCATTTT,CAISESVTGSNQPQHF
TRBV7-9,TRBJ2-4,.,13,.,TGTGCCAGCAGCCCCGTGGGGAGTGACATTCAGTACTTC,CASSPVGSDIQYF
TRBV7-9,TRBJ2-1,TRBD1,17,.,TGTGCCAGCAGCCTCGGACCAGACAGGGGCTCCTACAATGAGCAGTTCTTC,CASSLGPDRGSYNEQFF
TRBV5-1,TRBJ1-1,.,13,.,TGCGCCAGCAGCTTGGCAGTAAACACTGAAGCTTTCTTT,CASSLAVNTEAFF